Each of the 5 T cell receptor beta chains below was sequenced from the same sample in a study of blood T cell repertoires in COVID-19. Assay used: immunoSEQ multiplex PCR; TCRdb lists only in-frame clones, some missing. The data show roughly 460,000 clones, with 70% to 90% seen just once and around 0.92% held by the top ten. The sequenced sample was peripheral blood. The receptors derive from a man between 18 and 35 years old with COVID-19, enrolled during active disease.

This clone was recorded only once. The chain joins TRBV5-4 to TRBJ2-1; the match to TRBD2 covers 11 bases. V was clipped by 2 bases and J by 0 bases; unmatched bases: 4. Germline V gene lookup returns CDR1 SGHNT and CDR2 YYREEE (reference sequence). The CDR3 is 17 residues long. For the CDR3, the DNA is TGTGCCAGCAGCTTCCCACTAGCGGGAGTCTCCTACAATGAGCAGTTCTTC. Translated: CASSFPLAGVSYNEQFF.

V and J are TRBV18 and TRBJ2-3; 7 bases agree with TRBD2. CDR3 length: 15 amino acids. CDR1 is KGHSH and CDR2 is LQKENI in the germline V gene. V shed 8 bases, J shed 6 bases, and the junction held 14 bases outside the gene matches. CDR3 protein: CASVLGGGPFDTQYF. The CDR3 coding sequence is TGTGCCAGCGTCCTCGGGGGAGGGCCCTTTGATACGCAGTATTTT.

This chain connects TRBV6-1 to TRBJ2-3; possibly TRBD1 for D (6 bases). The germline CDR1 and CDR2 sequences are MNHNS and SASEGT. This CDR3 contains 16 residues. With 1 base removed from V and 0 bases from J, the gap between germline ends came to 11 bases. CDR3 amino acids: CASSEEGTLSTDTQYF. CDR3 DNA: TGTGCCAGCAGTGAAGAGGGGACACTAAGCACAGATACGCAGTATTTT.

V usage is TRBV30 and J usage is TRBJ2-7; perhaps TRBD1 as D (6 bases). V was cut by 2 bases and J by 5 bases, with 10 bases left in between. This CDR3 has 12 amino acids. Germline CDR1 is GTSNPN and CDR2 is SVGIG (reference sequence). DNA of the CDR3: TGTGCCTGGAGTCCTCAGGGGAACGAGCAGTACTTC. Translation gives CAWSPQGNEQYF.

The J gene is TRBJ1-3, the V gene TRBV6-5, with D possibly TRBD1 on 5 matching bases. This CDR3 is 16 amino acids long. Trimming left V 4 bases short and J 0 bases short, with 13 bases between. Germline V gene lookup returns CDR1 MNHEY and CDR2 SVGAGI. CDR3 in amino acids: CASSWQGSSSGNTIYF. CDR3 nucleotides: TGTGCCAGCAGTTGGCAGGGCTCCAGCTCTGGAAACACCATATATTTT.